These 17 T cell receptor beta chains were all obtained from the same sample, sequenced in a study of T cells in Graves' hyperthyroidism and ophthalmopathy. Amplification yielded TCR beta CDR3 regions, with RNA transcripts as the source. HTBI primers were used for first-round RT-PCR of the TCR CDR3. From the multiplex PCR reads, TCRdb called clonotypes with MiXCR, one entry per CDR3 protein. The sample contains approximately 410,000 distinct CDR3 sequences, roughly 14% of which appear only once. The sequencing input was blood. Receptor source: a man in his late teens or twenties with Graves' ophthalmopathy.

The table lists this clonotype with a few counts. J is TRBJ2-2 and V is TRBV12-3 or TRBV12-4; 15 positions agree with TRBD2. V lost 7 bases to trimming and J lost 3 bases; unmatched junction nucleotides: 12. This CDR3 spans 19 amino acids. This CDR3 reads CASTEAGLAGGPDTGELFF. The CDR3 nucleotides read TGTGCCAGCACCGAGGCCGGACTAGCGGGAGGGCCGGACACCGGGGAGCTGTTTTTT.

This clonotype has at least ten counts. The chain couples TRBV2 to TRBJ2-4; tentative D call: TRBD1 (6 bases). V was cut by 3 bases and J by 7 bases, with 13 bases left in between. Germline loops: CDR1 SNHLY, CDR2 FYNNEI. CDR3 length: 14 amino acids. Here the CDR3 DNA reads TGTGCCAGCAGTGAGCAGGGGATGAGGAACATTCAGTACTTC. Translating it yields CASSEQGMRNIQYF.

This clonotype occurred a few times. The chain uses TRBV6-1 and TRBJ1-4, with D tentatively TRBD1 (5 bases). Trimming removed 6 bases from V and 4 bases from J, with 15 bases in between. Germline V gene lookup returns CDR1 MNHNS and CDR2 SASEGT. This CDR3 is built from 15 residues. This chain's CDR3 is CASSRDGRGNEKLFF. The CDR3 DNA reads as TGTGCCAGCAGCCGAGACGGAAGGGGTAATGAAAAACTGTTTTTT.

This clonotype was seen ten or more times. The chain couples TRBV11-2 to TRBJ2-7; D perhaps matches TRBD1 (5 bases). Per germline, CDR1 SGHAT and CDR2 FQNNGV. V was trimmed by 1 base and J by 2 bases, leaving 9 bases between them. The CDR3 is 14 amino acids. The CDR3 DNA follows: TGTGCCAGCAGCTTAGTTGGACAAACCTACGAGCAGTACTTC. Its protein product is CASSLVGQTYEQYF.

This clonotype was recorded many times. The rearrangement uses TRBV11-2 and TRBJ1-6; possibly TRBD1 for D (5 bases). This CDR3 comprises 16 residues. The ends were cut back, 3 bases at V and 0 bases at J, with 9 bases in the middle. The germline CDR1 and CDR2 sequences are SGHAT and FQNNGV. CDR3 loop: CASSFSRGSYNSPLHF. The CDR3 DNA follows: TGTGCCAGCAGCTTTAGTAGGGGCTCCTATAATTCACCCCTCCACTTT.

This clonotype was recorded many times. The CDR3 region is CASSSGAVYGYTF. CDR3 DNA: TGTGCCAGCAGCTCGGGAGCGGTGTACGGCTACACCTTC. The chain uses TRBV7-8 and TRBJ1-2; no reliable D call. The germline V and J ends were trimmed by 4 bases and 8 bases, with 14 bases remaining between them. Looked up from germline, CDR1 is SGHVS and CDR2 is FQNEAQ. CDR3 size: 13 residues.

The V gene is TRBV11-2, the J gene TRBJ2-5; 10 nucleotides agree with TRBD1. The CDR3 is 15 residues long. The V and J ends lost 6 bases and 4 bases, in that order; junction bases with no gene match: 8. Germline V lookup: CDR1 SGHAT, CDR2 FQNNGV. CDR3 loop: CASSSDRGLGETQYF. The DNA of the CDR3 is TGTGCCAGCAGTTCAGACAGGGGGCTTGGAGAGACCCAGTACTTC.

The chain recombines TRBV6-1 with TRBJ1-2, with D unresolved. Germline V CDR1 and CDR2: MNHNS, SASEGT. Trimming left V 7 bases short and J 4 bases short, with 19 bases between. CDR3 length: 15 residues. For the CDR3, the DNA is TGTGCCAGCATTTTAGCAAGGGTAGTTGTCTATGGCTACACCTTC. It codes for CASILARVVVYGYTF.

This chain links TRBV3-1 with TRBJ2-1; D is uncertain. The CDR3 contains 15 residues. Germline CDR1 reads LGHDT; CDR2 reads YNNKEL (reference sequence). Trimming took 4 bases from V and 2 from J, leaving 12 bases between them. Here the CDR3 reads CASSRLLSPYNEQFF. In DNA form, the CDR3 reads TGTGCCAGCAGCCGACTCCTCAGCCCCTACAATGAGCAGTTCTTC.

The V gene is TRBV29-1, the J gene TRBJ2-5; 8 nucleotides agree with TRBD2. The junction had 4 bases not matched to a gene; V was cut back by 5 bases and J by 2 bases. This CDR3 region has 13 residues. Germline V gives CDR1 SQVTM, CDR2 ANQGSEA. CDR3 nucleotide sequence: TGCAGCGTTTTCGCGGGGGGACAAGAGACCCAGTACTTC. It yields the protein CSVFAGGQETQYF.

The sample holds a few counts of this clonotype. The chain has TRBV9 and TRBJ2-7; perhaps TRBD2 as D (5 bases). The germline CDR1 and CDR2 sequences are SGDLS and YYNGEE. CDR3 length: 15 residues. V dropped 4 bases and J dropped 6 bases, with 20 bases sitting between them. This CDR3 reads CASSLRTEPFSEQYF. The CDR3 bases are TGTGCCAGCAGCCTGAGGACTGAACCTTTTTCCGAGCAGTACTTC.

This clonotype was observed many times. J is TRBJ2-5 and V is TRBV6-5, with TRBD1 matching 7 bases. CDR1 MNHEY and CDR2 SVGAGI come from the germline V gene. This CDR3 has 13 residues. The J segment lost 10 bases and the V segment lost 0 bases, leaving 5 bases of the junction unmatched. CDR3 nucleotides: TGTGCCAGCAGTTACTCCAGGGGGAGTATCCAGTACTTC. Translating it yields CASSYSRGSIQYF.

This clonotype was observed at least ten times. CDR3 protein: CASSPPASGKGNEQFF. Here the CDR3 DNA reads TGTGCCAGCTCACCACCGGCTAGCGGGAAAGGCAATGAGCAGTTCTTC. This chain links TRBV18 with TRBJ2-1; TRBD2 aligns across 9 bases. This CDR3 is 16 amino acids long. Germline V gives CDR1 KGHSH, CDR2 LQKENI. V dropped 0 bases and J dropped 6; count of bases not matched to a gene: 6.

The rearrangement uses TRBV24-1 and TRBJ1-3; D perhaps matches TRBD1 (5 bases). Germline CDR1 reads KGHDR; CDR2 reads SFDVKD. Trimming stripped 3 bases from V and 0 bases from J, with 8 bases between. The CDR3 is 15 residues long. The CDR3, as DNA: TGTGCCACCAGTGATCCTGACAGCTCTGGAAACACCATATATTTT. Translation gives CATSDPDSSGNTIYF.

This clonotype has more than one count but fewer than ten. V and J are TRBV11-3 and TRBJ2-1, with a possible D match to TRBD2 (5 bases). V lost 2 bases to trimming and J lost 9 bases, with 17 bases between them. This CDR3 is built from 15 residues. Germline loops: CDR1 SGHNT, CDR2 YENEEA. CDR3 protein: CASSLPLGEGLEQFF. The CDR3 nucleotides are TGTGCCAGCAGCTTACCCCTAGGTGAGGGTCTTGAGCAGTTCTTC.

This clonotype has at least ten counts. The chain uses TRBV10-3 and TRBJ2-3; TRBD2 is a possible D gene (5 bases). The CDR3 totals 15 residues. CDR1 and CDR2 from the germline V gene are ENHRY and SYGVKD. Trimming removed 2 bases at V and 0 bases at J, with 9 bases between. CDR3 amino acids: CAISEGRPSTDTQYF. Here the CDR3 DNA reads TGTGCCATCAGTGAGGGGAGACCTAGCACAGATACGCAGTATTTT.

This clonotype showed up many times. J is TRBJ2-7 and V is TRBV3-1, with D maybe TRBD2 (5 bases). Germline V lookup: CDR1 LGHDT, CDR2 YNNKEL (reference sequence). This CDR3 has 14 amino acids. Trimming shortened V by 4 bases and J by 9 bases, and 19 bases separated the two germline ends. The CDR3 DNA is TGTGCCAGCAGCCCGTCCCGAAAACAGAGCGGGCAGTACTTC. Amino acids: CASSPSRKQSGQYF.